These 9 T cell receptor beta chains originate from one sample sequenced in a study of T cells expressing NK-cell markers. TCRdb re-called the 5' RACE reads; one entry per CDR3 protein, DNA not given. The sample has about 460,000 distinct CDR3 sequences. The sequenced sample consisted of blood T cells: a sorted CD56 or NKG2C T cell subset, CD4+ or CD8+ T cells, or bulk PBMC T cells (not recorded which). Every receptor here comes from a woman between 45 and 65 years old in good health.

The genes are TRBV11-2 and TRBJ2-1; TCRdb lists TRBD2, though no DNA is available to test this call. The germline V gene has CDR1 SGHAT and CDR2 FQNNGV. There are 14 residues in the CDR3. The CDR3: CASSLGGLGPEQFF.

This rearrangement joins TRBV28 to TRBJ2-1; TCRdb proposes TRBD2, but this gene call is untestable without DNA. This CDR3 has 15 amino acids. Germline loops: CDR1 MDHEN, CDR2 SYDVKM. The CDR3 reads CASTSPGTSSNEQFF.

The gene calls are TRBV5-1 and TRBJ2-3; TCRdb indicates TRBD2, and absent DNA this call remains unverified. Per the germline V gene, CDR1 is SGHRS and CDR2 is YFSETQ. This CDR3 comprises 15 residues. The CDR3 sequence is CASSGGLLDTDTQYF.

CDR3 in amino acids: CAIKAGVEDTQYF. V and J are TRBV10-3 and TRBJ2-3; there is no DNA to check the TCRdb D call of TRBD2. The CDR3 is 13 amino acids. Germline V CDR1 and CDR2: ENHRY, SYGVKD.

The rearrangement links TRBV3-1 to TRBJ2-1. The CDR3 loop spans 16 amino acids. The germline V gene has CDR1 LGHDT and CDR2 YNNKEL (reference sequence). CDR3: CASSQEFRSSYNEQFF.

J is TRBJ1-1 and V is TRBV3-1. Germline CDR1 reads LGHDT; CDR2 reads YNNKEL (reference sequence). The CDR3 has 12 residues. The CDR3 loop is CASSQTGEEAFF.

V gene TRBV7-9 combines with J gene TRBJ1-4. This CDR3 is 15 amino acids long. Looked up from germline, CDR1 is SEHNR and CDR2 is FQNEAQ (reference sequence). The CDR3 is CASSLAVQTNEKLFF.

CDR3 loop: CASSQDGSGQTYEQYF. The chain couples TRBV7-8 to TRBJ2-7; as DNA is missing, the TRBD2 call by TCRdb cannot be tested. There are 16 residues in the CDR3. CDR1 and CDR2 (germline): SGHVS, FQNEAQ.

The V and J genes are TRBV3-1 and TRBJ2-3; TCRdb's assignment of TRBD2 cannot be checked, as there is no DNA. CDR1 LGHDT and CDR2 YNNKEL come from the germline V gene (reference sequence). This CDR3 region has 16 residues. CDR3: CASSPEGVFSTDTQYF.